These 4 T cell receptor beta chains were all obtained from the same sample, sequenced in a study of T cell repertoires in cytomegalovirus infection. Which antigens these TCRs recognize remains unknown. TCRdb reprocessed the reads with MiXCR, giving one entry per CDR3 protein. Of under 850,000 distinct CDR3 sequences in the sample, 33% were seen once. Material: cultured PBMCs, obtained from culture after CMV antigen stimulation. The receptors stem from a human donor in good health (CMV status not recorded). Some clones in this sample may be carry-over from other donors' samples.

This clonotype was observed a handful of times. The chain uses TRBV19 and TRBJ1-5; 8 nucleotides match TRBD1. This CDR3 spans 15 amino acids. The germline gives CDR1 LNHDA, CDR2 SQIVND (reference sequence). The ends lost 1 base at V and 4 bases at J; junction bases unmatched: 3. The chain's CDR3 is CASSIARGRNQPQHF. In DNA form, the CDR3 reads TGTGCCAGTAGTATAGCCAGGGGGCGAAATCAGCCCCAGCATTTT.

The chain employs TRBV30 and TRBJ2-5; no clear D. Germline-derived CDR1 and CDR2 are GTSNPN and SVGIG (reference sequence). The CDR3 has 10 residues. V was trimmed by 0 bases and J by 5 bases, leaving 1 base between them. The CDR3 nucleotides read TGTGCCTGGAGTGTGGAGACCCAGTACTTC. Its translation is CAWSVETQYF. Supplemented by reference TRBV30 and TRBJ2-5, the full variable domain reads SQTIHQWPATLVQPVGSPLSLECTVEGTSNPNLYWYRQAAGRGLQLLFYSVGIGQISSEVPQNLSASRPQDRQFILSSKKLLLSDSGFYLCAWSVETQYFGPGTRLLVL.

This clonotype showed up many times. This chain joins TRBV7-2 and TRBJ2-3, with D tentatively TRBD1 or TRBD2 (6 bases each). The CDR3 loop spans 15 amino acids. The germline V and J ends were trimmed by 1 base and 8 bases, with 16 bases remaining between them. Germline assignment: CDR1 SGHTA and CDR2 FQGNSA. The CDR3 protein is CASSLEGGALLTQYF. In DNA form, the CDR3 reads TGTGCCAGCAGCTTAGAGGGGGGAGCGCTACTTACGCAGTATTTT.

The V and J genes are TRBV20-1 and TRBJ1-1, with D uncertain. Germline V gives CDR1 DFQATT, CDR2 SNEGSKA (reference sequence). Between the trimmed V and J ends, which lost 3 bases and 0 bases, there was a span of 5 bases. The CDR3 runs 12 residues. CDR3 bases: TGCAGTGCTAGCTTGATGAACACTGAAGCTTTCTTT. Translating it yields CSASLMNTEAFF.